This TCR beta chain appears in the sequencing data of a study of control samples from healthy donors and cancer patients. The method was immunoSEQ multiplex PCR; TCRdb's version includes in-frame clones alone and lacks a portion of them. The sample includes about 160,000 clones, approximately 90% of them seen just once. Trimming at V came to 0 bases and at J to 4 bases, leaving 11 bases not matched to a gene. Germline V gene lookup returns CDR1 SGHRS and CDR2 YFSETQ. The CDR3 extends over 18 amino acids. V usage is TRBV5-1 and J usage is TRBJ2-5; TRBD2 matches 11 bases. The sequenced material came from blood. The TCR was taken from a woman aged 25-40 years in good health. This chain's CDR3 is CASSLGTGTSGGVETQYF. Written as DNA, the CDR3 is TGCGCCAGCAGCTTGGGGACCGGGACTAGCGGAGGGGTAGAGACCCAGTACTTC.